Listed below are T cell receptor beta chains from one sample, sequenced in a study of cytomegalovirus exposure and HLA in healthy donors. Assay used: immunoSEQ multiplex PCR; TCRdb lists only in-frame clones, some missing. This repertoire shows approximately 100,000 clones, more than 75% found once; its top ten account for roughly 12%. The sample consisted of PBMCs. The receptors were sampled from a woman in her thirties or forties in good health and CMV-seropositive. CDR3s include the opening cysteine and the closing phenylalanine or tryptophan.

V gene	J gene	CDR3 protein
TRBV5-1	TRBJ1-5	CASSFDGGGQPQHF
TRBV29-1	TRBJ2-3	CSVRDFGSTDTQYF
TRBV10-2	TRBJ1-1	CASSESMVPSGGTHTEAFF
TRBV19	TRBJ2-2	CASSIGVNTGELFF
TRBV27	TRBJ1-1	CASSFWGQGLMNTEAFF
TRBV5-1	TRBJ1-1	CASSLDGGVSTEAFF
TRBV7-6	TRBJ1-4	CASSLELGGATNEKLFF
TRBV30	TRBJ2-7	CAWATGLTNEQYF
TRBV6-5	TRBJ2-1	CASNSNRGEQFF
TRBV7-9	TRBJ2-5	CASSSYRGDIKETQYF
TRBV10-3	TRBJ1-6	CAIRMGGVGSPLHF
TRBV6-6	TRBJ2-5	CASERTSPSQTQYF
TRBV13	TRBJ1-2	CASSSGQGYGYTF
TRBV10-3	TRBJ1-1	CAISDRGANTEAFF
TRBV6-1	TRBJ1-1	CASSEMGQGARAFF
TRBV5-1	TRBJ2-5	CASSTLDRPETQYF
TRBV11-2	TRBJ2-3	CASSSYLIQGNPTDTQYF
TRBV27	TRBJ2-5	CASSPPWTGGGTQYF
TRBV6-1	TRBJ1-2	CASSENGQIYYGYTF
TRBV30	TRBJ2-3	CAWDPGLARTDTQYF
TRBV10-1	TRBJ2-1	CASNPDNEQFF
TRBV6-6	TRBJ2-3	CASSYGTSRDTQYF
TRBV9	TRBJ1-1	CASRPTLMNTEAFF
TRBV5-6	TRBJ1-2	CASSLYGVQYYGYTF
TRBV7-8	TRBJ2-5	CASSLAGRVAGEETQYF
TRBV5-4	TRBJ1-1	CASSLASGRMPEAFF
TRBV4-1	TRBJ2-1	CASSQAGGERNEQFF
TRBV4-1	TRBJ2-5	CASSPTGGLETQYF
TRBV7-9	TRBJ1-1	CASSPRGTGENTEAFF